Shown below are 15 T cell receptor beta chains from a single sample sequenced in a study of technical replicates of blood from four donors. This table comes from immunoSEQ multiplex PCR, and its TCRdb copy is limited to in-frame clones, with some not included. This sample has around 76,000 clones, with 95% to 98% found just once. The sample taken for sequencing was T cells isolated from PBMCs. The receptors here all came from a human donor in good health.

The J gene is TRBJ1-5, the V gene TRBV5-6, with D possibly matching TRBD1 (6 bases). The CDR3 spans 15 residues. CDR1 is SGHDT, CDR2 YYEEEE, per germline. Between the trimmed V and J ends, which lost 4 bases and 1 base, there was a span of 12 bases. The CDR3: CASSRTGTSNQPQHF. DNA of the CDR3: TGTGCCAGCAGCAGAACCGGGACAAGCAATCAGCCCCAGCATTTT.

CDR3 DNA sequence: TGTGCCAGCACCGATCGGAGGGGAAACAATCAGCCCCAGCATTTT. As protein: CASTDRRGNNQPQHF. This rearrangement joins TRBV28 to TRBJ1-5; maybe TRBD1 (5 bases). This CDR3 has 15 amino acids. V lost 7 bases, J lost 3 bases, and 16 bases lay in between. Germline-derived CDR1 and CDR2 are MDHEN and SYDVKM.

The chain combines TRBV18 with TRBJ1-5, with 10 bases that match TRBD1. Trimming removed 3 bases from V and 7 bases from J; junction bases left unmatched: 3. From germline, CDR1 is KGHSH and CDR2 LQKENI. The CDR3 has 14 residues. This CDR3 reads CASSPTGGGQPQHF. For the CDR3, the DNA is TGTGCCAGCTCACCGACAGGGGGCGGGCAGCCCCAGCATTTT.

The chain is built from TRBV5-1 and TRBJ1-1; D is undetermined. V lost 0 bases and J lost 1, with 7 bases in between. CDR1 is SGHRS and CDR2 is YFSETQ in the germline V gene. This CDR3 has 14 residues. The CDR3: CASSLVRGNTEAFF. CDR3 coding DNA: TGCGCCAGCAGCTTGGTGCGGGGGAACACTGAAGCTTTCTTT. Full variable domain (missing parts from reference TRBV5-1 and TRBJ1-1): KAGVTQTPRYLIKTRGQQVTLSCSPISGHRSVSWYQQTPGQGLQFLFEYFSETQRNKGNFPGRFSGRQFSNSRSEMNVSTLELGDSALYLCASSLVRGNTEAFFGQGTRLTVV.

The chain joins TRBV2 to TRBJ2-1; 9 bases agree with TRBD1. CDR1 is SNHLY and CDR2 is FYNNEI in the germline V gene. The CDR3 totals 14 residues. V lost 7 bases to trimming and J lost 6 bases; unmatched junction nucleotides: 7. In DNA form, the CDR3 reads TGTGCCAGCAATGGGGACAGGGAAATCAATGAGCAGTTCTTC. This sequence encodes CASNGDREINEQFF.

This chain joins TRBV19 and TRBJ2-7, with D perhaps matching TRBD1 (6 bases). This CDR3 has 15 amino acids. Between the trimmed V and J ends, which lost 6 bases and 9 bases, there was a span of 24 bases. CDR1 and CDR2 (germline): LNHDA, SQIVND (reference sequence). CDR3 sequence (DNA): TGTGCCAGTAGCATGGGGGCCGAGACCGCTCTGGGGCAGTACTTC. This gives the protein CASSMGAETALGQYF.

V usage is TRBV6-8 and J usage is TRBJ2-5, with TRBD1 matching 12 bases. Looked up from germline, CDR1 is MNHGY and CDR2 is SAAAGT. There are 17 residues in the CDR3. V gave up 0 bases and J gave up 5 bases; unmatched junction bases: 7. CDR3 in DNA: TGTGCCAGCAGTTACTCAGGGACAGGGGGCGGGTGGGAGACCCAGTACTTC. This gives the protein CASSYSGTGGGWETQYF.

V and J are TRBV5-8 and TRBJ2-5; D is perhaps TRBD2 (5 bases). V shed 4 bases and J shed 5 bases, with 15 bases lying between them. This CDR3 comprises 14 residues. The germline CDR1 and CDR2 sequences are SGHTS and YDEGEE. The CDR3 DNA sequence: TGTGCCAGCAGCCAAGGTCGGGAAGCTGAGACCCAGTACTTC. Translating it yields CASSQGREAETQYF.

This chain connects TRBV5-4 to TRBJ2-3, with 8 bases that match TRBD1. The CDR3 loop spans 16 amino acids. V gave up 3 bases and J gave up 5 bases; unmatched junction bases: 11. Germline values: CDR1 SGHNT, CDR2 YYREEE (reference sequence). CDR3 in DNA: TGTGCCAGCAGCTCCCCCCGACAGGGGTCGGTAGATACGCAGTATTTT. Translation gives CASSSPRQGSVDTQYF.

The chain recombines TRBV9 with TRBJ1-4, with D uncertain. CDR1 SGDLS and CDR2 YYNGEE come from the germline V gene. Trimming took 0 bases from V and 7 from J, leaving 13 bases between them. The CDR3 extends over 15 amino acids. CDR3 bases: TGTGCCAGCAGCGTAGCTCCGGGAGAGGGTGAAAAACTGTTTTTT. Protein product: CASSVAPGEGEKLFF. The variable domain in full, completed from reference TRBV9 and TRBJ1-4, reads DSGVTQTPKHLITATGQRVTLRCSPRSGDLSVYWYQQSLDQGLQFLIQYYNGEERAKGNILERFSAQQFPDLHSELNLSSLELGDSALYFCASSVAPGEGEKLFFGSGTQLSVL.

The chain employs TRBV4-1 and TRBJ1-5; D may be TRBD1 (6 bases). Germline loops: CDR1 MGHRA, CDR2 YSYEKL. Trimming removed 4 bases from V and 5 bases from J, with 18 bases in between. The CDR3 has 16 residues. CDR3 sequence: CASSLGHGYRDQPQHF. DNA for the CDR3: TGCGCCAGCAGCCTGGGACACGGCTACAGAGATCAGCCCCAGCATTTT.

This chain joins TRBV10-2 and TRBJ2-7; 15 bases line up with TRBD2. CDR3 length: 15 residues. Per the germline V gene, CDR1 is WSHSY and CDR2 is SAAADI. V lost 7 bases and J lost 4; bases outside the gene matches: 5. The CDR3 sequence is CASIGTSGRRYEQYF. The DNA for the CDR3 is TGCGCCAGCATCGGGACTAGCGGGAGGAGGTACGAGCAGTACTTC.

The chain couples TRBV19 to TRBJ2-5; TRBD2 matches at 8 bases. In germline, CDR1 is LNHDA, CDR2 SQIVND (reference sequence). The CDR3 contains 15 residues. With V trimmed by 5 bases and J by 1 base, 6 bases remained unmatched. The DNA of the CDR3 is TGTGCCAGTAGTTTATCCCGGGGGGGCCAAGAGACCCAGTACTTC. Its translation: CASSLSRGGQETQYF.

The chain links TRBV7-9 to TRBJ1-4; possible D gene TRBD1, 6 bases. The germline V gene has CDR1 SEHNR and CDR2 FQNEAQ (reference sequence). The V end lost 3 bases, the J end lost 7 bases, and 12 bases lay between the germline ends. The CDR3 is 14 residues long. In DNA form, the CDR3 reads TGTGCCAGCAGCTTGAACACAGGGAGTGAAAAACTGTTTTTT. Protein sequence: CASSLNTGSEKLFF. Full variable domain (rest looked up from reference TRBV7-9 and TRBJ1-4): DTGVSQNPRHKITKRGQNVTFRCDPISEHNRLYWYRQTLGQGPEFLTYFQNEAQLEKSRLLSDRFSAERPKGSFSTLEIQRTEQGDSAMYLCASSLNTGSEKLFFGSGTQLSVL.

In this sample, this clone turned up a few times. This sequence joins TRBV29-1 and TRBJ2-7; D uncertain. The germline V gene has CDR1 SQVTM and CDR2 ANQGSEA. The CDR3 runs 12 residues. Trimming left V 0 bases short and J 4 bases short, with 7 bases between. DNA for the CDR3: TGCAGCGTTGAAGACTCCTATTACGAGCAGTACTTC. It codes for CSVEDSYYEQYF.